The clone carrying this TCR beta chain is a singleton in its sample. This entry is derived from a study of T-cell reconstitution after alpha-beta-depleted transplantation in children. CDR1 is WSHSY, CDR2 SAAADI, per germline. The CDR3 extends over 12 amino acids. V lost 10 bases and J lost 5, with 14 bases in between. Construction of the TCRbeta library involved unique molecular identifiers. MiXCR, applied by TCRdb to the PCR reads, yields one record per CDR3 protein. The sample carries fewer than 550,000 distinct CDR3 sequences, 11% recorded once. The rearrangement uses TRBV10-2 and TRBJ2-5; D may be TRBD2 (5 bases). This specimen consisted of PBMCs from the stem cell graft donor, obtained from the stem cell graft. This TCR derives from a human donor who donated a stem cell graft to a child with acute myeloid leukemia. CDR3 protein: CATETSGETQYF. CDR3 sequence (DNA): TGCGCCACCGAAACGAGCGGTGAGACCCAGTACTTC.